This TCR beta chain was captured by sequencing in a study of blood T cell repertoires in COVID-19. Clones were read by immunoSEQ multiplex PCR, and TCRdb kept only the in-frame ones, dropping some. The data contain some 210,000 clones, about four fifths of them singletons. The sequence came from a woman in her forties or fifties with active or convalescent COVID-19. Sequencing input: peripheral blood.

CDR3 bases: TGTGCCAGTATCCGGAACACTGAAGCTTTCTTT. It yields the protein CASIRNTEAFF. This chain joins TRBV19 and TRBJ1-1; D is unresolved. V dropped 7 bases and J dropped 1 base, with 4 bases sitting between them. The CDR3 length is 11 residues. Germline lookup yields CDR1 LNHDA and CDR2 SQIVND (reference sequence).